This is a list of T cell receptor beta chains from one sample in a study of post-analysis software for immune sequencing data. MiXCR, run by TCRdb on the PCR reads, gives a single entry per CDR3 protein. The data show more than 500,000 distinct CDR3 sequences, around 34% seen once. Source material: blood. These receptor sequences come from a girl under 18 with multiple sclerosis. Each CDR3 is given with its conserved first and last residue. D genes are given only for firm matches. A row's size may be missing; if present it is once, few, many or a size class.

>-|16|TRBV29-1|TRBD1|TRBJ2-5
CSVEGPTGQGTGTQYF
TGCAGCGTTGAAGGCCCTACGGGACAGGGGACGGGGACCCAGTACTTC
>-|16|TRBV11-2|TRBD2|TRBJ2-3
CASSLNLAGQTDTQYF
TGTGCCAGCAGCTTAAATCTAGCGGGGCAAACAGATACGCAGTATTTT
>-|15|TRBV3-1|-|TRBJ1-1
CASSQKTGNFGEAFF
TGTGCCAGCAGCCAAAAAACAGGGAATTTCGGTGAAGCTTTCTTT
>-|14|TRBV20-1|TRBD2|TRBJ2-5
CSARVTGGKEAQYF
TGCAGTGCTAGAGTGACGGGGGGGAAAGAGGCCCAGTACTTC
>-|14|TRBV6-5|-|TRBJ2-1
CASRAKWPYNEQFF
TGTGCCAGCAGGGCTAAGTGGCCGTACAACGAGCAGTTCTTC
>-|16|TRBV20-1|TRBD2|TRBJ2-1
CSARQYGLAGLNEQFF
TGCAGTGCTAGACAATACGGACTAGCGGGGCTCAATGAGCAGTTCTTC
>-|15|TRBV12-3/TRBV12-4|-|TRBJ1-4
CASSPAGFSNEKLFF
TGTGCCAGCTCCCCGGCAGGGTTCTCTAATGAAAAACTGTTTTTT
>-|12|TRBV18|-|TRBJ1-1
CASSQTAIEAFF
TGTGCCAGCTCACAAACAGCAATAGAAGCTTTCTTT
>-|15|TRBV4-2|TRBD2|TRBJ2-1
CASSLFLGGASEQFF
TGTGCCAGCAGCCTTTTTCTCGGGGGGGCCAGTGAGCAGTTCTTC
>-|12|TRBV5-1|-|TRBJ2-1
CASSFDSNEQFF
TGCGCCAGCAGCTTTGATTCCAATGAGCAGTTCTTC
>-|12|TRBV20-1|TRBD1|TRBJ1-2
CSAPPGQGSGTF
TGCAGTGCTCCCCCAGGACAGGGTAGCGGCACCTTC
>-|16|TRBV2|TRBD2|TRBJ2-5
CASSESGGSFGETQYF
TGTGCCAGCAGTGAGAGCGGGGGTTCGTTTGGAGAGACCCAGTACTTC
>few|14|TRBV5-1|-|TRBJ2-3
CASSLVVDTDTQYF
TGCGCCAGCAGCTTGGTGGTCGACACAGATACGCAGTATTTT
>-|15|TRBV11-2|TRBD1|TRBJ2-7
CASSSGRDSPYEQYF
TGTGCCAGCAGCTCTGGCCGGGACAGCCCCTACGAGCAGTACTTC
>-|10|TRBV29-1|-|TRBJ2-5
CSVDEGTQYF
TGCAGCGTTGACGAGGGGACCCAGTACTTC
>-|14|TRBV20-1|TRBD1|TRBJ2-1
CSAQNRQGADEQFF
TGCAGTGCCCAGAACCGACAGGGGGCTGATGAGCAGTTCTTC
>few|15|TRBV5-1|-|TRBJ2-7
CASSLPLGGRDEQYF
TGCGCCAGCAGCTTGCCTCTGGGGGGTCGGGACGAGCAGTACTTC
>-|15|TRBV4-1|TRBD1|TRBJ1-4
CASSARDRANEKLFF
TGCGCCAGCAGCGCACGGGACAGAGCTAATGAAAAACTGTTTTTT
>-|12|TRBV7-9|-|TRBJ1-1
CASSPDREEAFF
TGTGCCAGCAGTCCAGATCGTGAGGAAGCTTTCTTT
>-|17|TRBV20-1|TRBD2|TRBJ2-1
CSAPGLAGGPSYNEQFF
TGCAGTGCCCCGGGACTAGCGGGGGGACCTTCCTACAATGAGCAGTTCTTC
>once|15|TRBV6-5|TRBD1|TRBJ1-3
CASRSQGGPGNTIYF
TGTGCCAGCAGATCCCAGGGGGGACCTGGAAACACCATATATTTT
>many|17|TRBV6-5|TRBD2|TRBJ2-3
CASSPSSLGGGTDTQYF
TGTGCCAGCAGTCCGTCATCACTAGGCGGGGGAACAGATACGCAGTATTTT
>-|15|TRBV9|TRBD2|TRBJ2-3
CASSVQRGLTDTQYF
TGTGCCAGCAGCGTCCAGCGGGGCCTCACAGATACGCAGTATTTT
>many|13|TRBV4-1|-|TRBJ2-6
CASSQAGANVLTF
TGCGCCAGCAGCCAAGCTGGGGCCAACGTCCTGACTTTC
>-|16|TRBV10-3|-|TRBJ1-5
CAISTGKVSGNQPQHF
TGTGCCATTTCCACAGGGAAGGTTTCCGGCAATCAGCCCCAGCATTTT
>-|15|TRBV7-9|-|TRBJ1-4
CASSSPTARGEKLFF
TGTGCCAGCAGCTCACCGACAGCCCGGGGGGAAAAACTGTTTTTT
>-|14|TRBV29-1|-|TRBJ2-3
CSVKGGSQGDTQYF
TGCAGCGTTAAGGGGGGTTCTCAGGGAGATACGCAGTATTTT
>few|12|TRBV29-1|TRBD1|TRBJ2-3
CSVDEGADTQYF
TGCAGCGTTGATGAGGGGGCGGATACGCAGTATTTT
>-|14|TRBV7-8|-|TRBJ2-1
CASSLDRAGYEQFF
TGTGCCAGCAGCTTAGACAGGGCCGGGTATGAGCAGTTCTTC
>-|17|TRBV11-2|TRBD1|TRBJ2-1
CASSLDHPGQGYNEQFF
TGTGCCAGCAGCTTAGACCATCCGGGACAGGGCTACAATGAGCAGTTCTTC
>-|14|TRBV2|-|TRBJ1-5
CASRLSPDNQPQHF
TGTGCCAGCCGATTAAGTCCGGACAATCAGCCCCAGCATTTT
>few|12|TRBV25-1|-|TRBJ1-1
CASTGMNTEAFF
TGTGCCAGCACGGGAATGAACACTGAAGCTTTCTTT